The rows below give T cell receptor beta chains drawn from one sample of a study of control samples from healthy donors and cancer patients. Profiled with immunoSEQ multiplex PCR; TCRdb holds only in-frame clones, not every one. This sample has roughly 27,000 clones, with roughly 91% found just once. Sequenced: PBMCs. The origin of the receptors is a man between 50 and 59 years old with lung cancer. The CDR3 runs from the conserved cysteine through the conserved F or W. The D gene is left open where the match is weak. Rows may omit the clone size; those that give it use once, few, many or a size class.

NA	TRBV5-1	NA	TRBJ1-2	CASSLEGLRGNRRGYTF	TGCGCCAGCAGCTTGGAAGGACTTCGGGGAAACCGACGTGGCTACACCTTC
NA	TRBV2	NA	TRBJ2-5	CARIARDFETQYF	TGTGCCAGGATAGCCAGGGATTTCGAGACCCAGTACTTC
NA	TRBV6-2/TRBV6-3	TRBD1	TRBJ1-1	CATTPTGVNTEAFF	TGTGCCACCACCCCAACAGGGGTAAACACTGAAGCTTTCTTT
NA	TRBV15	NA	TRBJ2-5	CATSRDRGQETQYF	TGTGCCACCAGCAGAGACAGGGGCCAAGAGACCCAGTACTTC
once	TRBV9	NA	TRBJ1-6	CASSVGQGAYNSPLHF	TGTGCCAGCAGCGTAGGTCAGGGCGCCTATAATTCACCCCTCCACTTT
NA	TRBV19	NA	TRBJ2-1	CASENRGAIRGEQFF	TGTGCCAGCGAGAACCGGGGGGCGATCCGGGGTGAGCAGTTCTTC
NA	TRBV4-1	TRBD1	TRBJ2-1	CASSPVPQGAPYNEQFF	TGCGCCAGCAGCCCCGTCCCACAGGGGGCCCCCTACAATGAGCAGTTCTTC
NA	TRBV6-5	TRBD1	TRBJ1-1	CASSLRGREAFF	TGTGCCAGCAGTTTAAGGGGGCGGGAAGCTTTCTTT
NA	TRBV7-2	TRBD1	TRBJ1-2	CASSTQQGAGGYTF	TGTGCCAGCAGCACCCAACAGGGGGCTGGGGGCTACACCTTC
NA	TRBV6-2/TRBV6-3	NA	TRBJ1-5	CASSYGTKGSYF	TGTGCCAGCAGTTACGGGACAAAGGGATCCTATTTT
NA	TRBV19	NA	TRBJ1-5	CASSIDRDGALIQPQHF	TGTGCCAGTAGTATAGATCGTGACGGGGCTCTGATTCAGCCCCAGCATTTT
NA	TRBV28	TRBD2	TRBJ2-3	CASSQAGGHTDTQYF	TGTGCCAGCAGCCAAGCGGGGGGCCACACAGATACGCAGTATTTT
NA	TRBV19	NA	TRBJ1-5	CASRSDSNNQPQHF	TGTGCCAGTCGATCCGACAGCAACAATCAGCCCCAGCATTTT
NA	TRBV6-5	NA	TRBJ2-6	CASSDYSGANVLTF	TGTGCCAGCAGCGACTACTCTGGGGCCAACGTCCTGACTTTC
NA	TRBV5-1	TRBD2	TRBJ2-5	CASSPPLAGAETQYF	TGCGCCAGCAGCCCACCTCTAGCGGGGGCCGAGACCCAGTACTTC
once	TRBV3-1/TRBV3-2	NA	TRBJ2-1	CASSPAARGNEQFF	TGTGCCAGCAGTCCGGCAGCTCGTGGCAATGAGCAGTTCTTC
NA	TRBV7-9	NA	TRBJ1-6	CASSFGRENSPLHF	TGTGCCAGCAGCTTTGGACGGGAGAATTCACCCCTCCACTTT
NA	TRBV19	NA	TRBJ2-5	CASSIDGPQRETQYF	TGTGCCAGTAGTATAGATGGACCCCAAAGGGAGACCCAGTACTTC
NA	TRBV7-9	NA	TRBJ1-1	CASSSGPALNTEAFF	TGTGCCAGCAGCTCTGGACCGGCTTTGAACACTGAAGCTTTCTTT
NA	TRBV3-1/TRBV3-2	NA	TRBJ1-4	CASSPANGFATNEKLFF	TGTGCCAGCAGCCCCGCCAACGGGTTTGCAACTAATGAAAAACTGTTTTTT
NA	TRBV11-3	NA	TRBJ2-2	CASSVGLPNTGELFF	TGTGCCAGCAGCGTGGGACTTCCGAACACCGGGGAGCTGTTTTTT
NA	TRBV7-9	TRBD2	TRBJ2-7	CASSPSGASYEQYF	TGTGCCAGCAGCCCAAGCGGGGCGTCCTACGAGCAGTACTTC